This entry lists 4 T cell receptor beta chains sequenced from one sample in a study of T cell repertoires in cytomegalovirus infection (dated by TCRdb to about 2019). The run used an Illumina HiSeq 1500. The raw public reads went through TCRdb reprocessing: fastp at Q25, MiXCR clone calling, in-frame beta chains kept. Rows with a matching CDR3 protein are joined into one entry that keeps the most common DNA and genes. Here the sample has roughly 720,000 distinct CDR3 sequences; about 40% occur a single time. Of the sample, roughly 2.9% falls within the top ten clones. Material for sequencing was PBMCs. The source is a human donor in good health (CMV status not recorded). Some clones in this sample may be carry-over from other donors' samples.

The sample holds many counts of this clonotype. The chain employs TRBV7-9 and TRBJ2-4; no clear D gene. CDR3 length: 14 amino acids. Trimming pared 2 bases from V and 3 bases from J, leaving 8 bases between. Germline-derived CDR1 and CDR2 are SEHNR and FQNEAQ (reference sequence). As DNA, the CDR3 is TGTGCCAGCAGCTTACCGGCAGACAAAAACATTCAGTACTTC. Protein: CASSLPADKNIQYF.

This chain joins TRBV12-3 or TRBV12-4 and TRBJ1-2, with D unresolved. CDR3 length: 12 residues. The V end was cut by 5 bases, the J end by 8 bases, with 12 bases between. The CDR3 is CASSPQGMGYTF. The CDR3 nucleotides read TGTGCCAGCAGTCCCCAAGGGATGGGCTACACCTTC.

As regards this clonotype: This could be a read error, since a much larger clone is one nucleotide away. The gene calls are TRBV7-6 and TRBJ1-2; 8 bases are shared with TRBD1. The germline CDR1 and CDR2 sequences are SGHVS and FNYEAQ. CDR3 length: 16 amino acids. The DNA of the CDR3 is TGTGCCGGCAGCTTAGGCGGCTCAGGGGGCAGGCTAGGCTACACCTTC. Residues: CAGSLGGSGGRLGYTF. The complete variable domain, with remaining parts taken from reference TRBV7-6 and TRBJ1-2, reads GAGVSQSPRYKVTKRGQDVALRCDPISGHVSLYWYRQALGQGPEFLTYFNYEAQQDKSGLPNDRFSAERPEGSISTLTIQRTEQRDSAMYRCAGSLGGSGGRLGYTFGSGTRLTVV.

The chain uses TRBV6-4 and TRBJ1-1, with D possibly being TRBD1 (5 bases). This CDR3 comprises 15 residues. V gave up 0 bases and J gave up 7 bases, with 15 bases separating them. The germline V gene encodes CDR1 MRHNA and CDR2 SNTAGT. The DNA for the CDR3 is TGTGCCAGCAGTGACTCGAAGGGGAGTCCCGGTGAAGCTTTCTTT. Its protein product is CASSDSKGSPGEAFF.